This T cell receptor (beta chain) was profiled in a study of control samples from healthy donors and cancer patients. This table comes from immunoSEQ multiplex PCR, and its TCRdb copy is limited to in-frame clones, with some not included. The top ten clones hold about 2.4% of a sample with some 57,000 clones, 85% to 95% of them seen once. This CDR3 is 13 amino acids long. The V and J ends lost 3 bases and 6 bases, in that order; junction bases with no gene match: 0. The germline V gene has CDR1 LNHNV and CDR2 YYDKDF (reference sequence). The chain is built from TRBV15 and TRBJ1-2, with 11 positions matching TRBD1. This receptor was identified in a man aged 30-40 years in good health. The specimen sequenced was blood. The CDR3 loop is CATSRDRGHGYTF. CDR3 nucleotide sequence: TGTGCCACCAGCAGGGACAGGGGGCATGGCTACACCTTC.